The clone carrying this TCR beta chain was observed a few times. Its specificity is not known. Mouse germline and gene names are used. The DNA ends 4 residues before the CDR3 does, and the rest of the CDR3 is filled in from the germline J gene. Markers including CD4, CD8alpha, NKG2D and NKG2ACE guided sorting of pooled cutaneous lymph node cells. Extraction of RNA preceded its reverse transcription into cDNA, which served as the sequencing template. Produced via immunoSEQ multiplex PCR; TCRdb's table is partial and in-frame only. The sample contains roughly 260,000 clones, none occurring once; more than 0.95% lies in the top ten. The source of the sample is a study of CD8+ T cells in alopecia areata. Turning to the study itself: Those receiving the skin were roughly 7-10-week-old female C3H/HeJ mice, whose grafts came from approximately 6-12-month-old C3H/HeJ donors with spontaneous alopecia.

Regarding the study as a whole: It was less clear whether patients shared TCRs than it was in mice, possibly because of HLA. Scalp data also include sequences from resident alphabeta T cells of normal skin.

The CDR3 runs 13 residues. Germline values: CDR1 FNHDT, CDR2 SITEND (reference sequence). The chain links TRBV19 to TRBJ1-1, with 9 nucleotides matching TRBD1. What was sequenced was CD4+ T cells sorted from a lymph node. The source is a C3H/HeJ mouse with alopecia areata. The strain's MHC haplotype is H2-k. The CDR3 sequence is CASSPQGAGEVFF. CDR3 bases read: TGTGCCAGCAGTCCACAGGGGGCGGGA.